The rows below give T cell receptor beta chains drawn from one sample of a study of shared clonotypes between healthy human individuals. The method was immunoSEQ multiplex PCR; TCRdb's version includes in-frame clones alone and lacks a portion of them. The sample has 2 million to 2.5 million clones, 85% to 95% seen once. Sequenced sample: naive CD4+ T cells from PBMCs. These receptors all stem from a man between 18 and 35 years old in good health. Some clones in this sample may be carry-over from other donors' samples. CDR3s leave out the opening cysteine and the closing phenylalanine or tryptophan. D genes are given only for firm matches.

V	length	D	CDR3
TRBV6-5	14	NA	ASSYSMGGTGDEQY
TRBV25-1	14	NA	ASSESGDGHRYEQY
TRBV11-3	13	NA	ASSLGSGNTGELF
TRBV2	10	NA	ASSGSWESEY
TRBV5-1	13	TRBD1	ASSSTGGAYNEQF
TRBV7-9	12	NA	ASSFYVAGNTIY
TRBV19	11	NA	ASTPWGRTEAF
TRBV4-1	12	NA	ASSSVRGNQPQH
TRBV6-5	11	NA	ASSFHGADTQY
TRBV28	14	TRBD1	ASSLSGQGSSNEQY
TRBV5-4	11	NA	ASSLQGLTEAF
TRBV6-1	12	NA	ASSEGHYNQPQH
TRBV29-1	12	TRBD1	SVERDRVGNTIY
TRBV18	12	TRBD1	ASSLQGLTGELF
TRBV7-2	14	NA	ASSSTYAGSGNTIY
TRBV4-1	14	TRBD2	ASSQGGGRAGGELF
TRBV6-1	13	TRBD1	ASSELTGGAYEQY
TRBV5-1	12	NA	ASSPQVGDNEQF
TRBV5-4	13	TRBD1	ASSSGQGALIEQF
TRBV7-9	13	NA	ASRTISSGANVLT
TRBV15	12	NA	ATSRGGRGYEQY
TRBV29-1	9	NA	SVEVNTEAF
TRBV27	13	TRBD2	ASRKEVAGGYEQY
TRBV28	11	TRBD1	ASSVQGTQTQY
TRBV5-8	13	NA	ASSLYEGLGQPQH
TRBV28	13	TRBD1	ASSLLRGLETEAF
TRBV5-1	12	NA	ASSLRGPGYEQY
TRBV7-3	13	NA	ASSPKRGEWETQY
TRBV28	13	NA	ASSLGGATNEKLF